This T cell receptor (beta chain) was profiled in a study of T cell changes during pregnancy in multiple sclerosis. Germline CDR1 MNHEY, CDR2 SMNVEV (reference sequence). This CDR3 is 14 amino acids long. The V gene end was trimmed by 3 bases and the J gene end by 3 bases; junction bases not matched to a gene: 3. Repertoires were generated with immunoSEQ multiplex PCR, while TCRdb's copy carries only in-frame clones and drops some. Among 45,000 to 65,000 clones listed, more than 85% were seen once. The receptor was derived from a female donor with multiple sclerosis, enrolled in a pregnancy study. The rearrangement uses TRBV27 and TRBJ2-7; 9 bases match TRBD1. Sequenced material: CD8+ T cells from peripheral blood mononuclear cells, taken in the third trimester of pregnancy. CDR3 residues: CASSLEGQGYEQYF. The CDR3 nucleotides read TGTGCCAGCAGTTTGGAGGGACAGGGCTACGAGCAGTACTTC.